The present T cell receptor (beta chain) was sequenced within a study of neurological immune-mediated disorders. General study findings and limits: The highest TCR clonal expansion occurred in HTLV-1-associated myelopathy; multiple sclerosis fell below healthy controls.

Regarding time point: longitudinal time-point 2. Volunteers attending a blood bank in Maryland, USA, served as healthy controls. The CDR3 runs 13 residues. From germline, CDR1 is SGHKS and CDR2 YYEKEE (reference sequence). The V end was cut by 5 bases, the J end by 3 bases, with 11 bases between. TCRdb recomputed calls from the 5' RACE reads with MiXCR, one row per CDR3 protein. The table has about 60,000 distinct CDR3 sequences, about 10% seen once. About this clonotype: What it binds is unknown.

The sequencing sample was made of PBMCs. The chain carries TRBV5-5 and TRBJ1-1; D is ambiguous. This receptor was taken from a man between 25 and 39 years old in good health. The CDR3 DNA reads as TGTGCCAGCAGACCCCGGATGGACACTGAAGCTTTCTTT. Amino acid sequence: CASRPRMDTEAFF.